The 21 T cell receptor beta chains below all came from one sample that was sequenced in a study of cytomegalovirus exposure and HLA in healthy donors. Method: immunoSEQ multiplex PCR; TCRdb's copy keeps in-frame clones and lacks some. The table shows some 130,000 clones, with approximately 87% occurring only once. Sequences were obtained from PBMCs. The receptors stem from a young man in good health and CMV-seronegative.

The chain combines TRBV27 with TRBJ1-1, with 8 bases aligning to TRBD1. This CDR3 comprises 16 residues. In germline, CDR1 is MNHEY, CDR2 SMNVEV (reference sequence). V was pared by 0 bases and J by 4 bases, with 7 bases of the junction left unmatched. The CDR3 bases are TGTGCCAGCAGTTTATCAGGACAGGGTTATAGCACTGAAGCTTTCTTT. Protein product: CASSLSGQGYSTEAFF.

The J gene is TRBJ1-2, the V gene TRBV27; 8 nucleotides match TRBD1. The germline V gene has CDR1 MNHEY and CDR2 SMNVEV (reference sequence). The CDR3 loop spans 15 amino acids. Unmatched junction bases numbered 7, after V lost 3 bases and J lost 4 bases. Here the CDR3 reads CASSFAWDRPYGYTF. The CDR3 nucleotides are TGTGCCAGCAGTTTTGCTTGGGACAGGCCCTATGGCTACACCTTC.

This sequence joins TRBV6-6 and TRBJ1-5, with TRBD1 as a possible D gene (5 bases). V lost 6 bases and J 5 bases, leaving 14 bases between the germline ends. Germline values: CDR1 MNHNY, CDR2 SVGAGI (reference sequence). The CDR3 is made up of 14 amino acids. In nucleotides, the CDR3 is TGTGCCAGCAGCAACGCGGGGGATTATCAGCCCCAGCATTTT. It codes for CASSNAGDYQPQHF.

V is TRBV5-4 and J is TRBJ2-1; D remains ambiguous. Trimming took off 0 bases at V and 4 bases at J, with 5 bases between the two ends. The CDR3 has 13 residues. Germline CDR1 and CDR2: SGHNT and YYREEE (reference sequence). CDR3 DNA: TGTGCCAGCAGCTTGGTTCCGTACAATGAGCAGTTCTTC. It translates to CASSLVPYNEQFF.

This clone showed up just once. The rearrangement joins TRBV5-1 to TRBJ1-1; D gene ambiguous. The CDR3 consists of 14 residues. V lost 2 bases and J 6 bases, leaving 14 bases between the germline ends. Germline V CDR1 and CDR2: SGHRS, YFSETQ. The CDR3 loop reads CASSLLANSPEAFF. The CDR3, as DNA: TGCGCCAGCAGCTTACTAGCTAATTCTCCTGAAGCTTTCTTT.

The chain joins TRBV30 to TRBJ1-2; D is possibly TRBD1 (6 bases). The CDR3 spans 12 residues. Germline CDR1 is GTSNPN and CDR2 is SVGIG (reference sequence). Trimming took off 5 bases at V and 4 bases at J, with 11 bases between the two ends. CDR3 in DNA: TGTGCCTGGGAACAGGGTTCCTATGGCTACACCTTC. Its translation: CAWEQGSYGYTF.

J is TRBJ2-5 and V is TRBV6-6; TRBD1 agrees at 8 bases. The CDR3 has 13 residues. The V segment lost 9 bases and the J segment 2 bases; nucleotides outside the gene matches: 5. In germline, CDR1 is MNHNY, CDR2 SVGAGI (reference sequence). The CDR3 sequence is CASCDRGQETQYF. CDR3 nucleotides: TGTGCCAGTTGCGACAGGGGTCAAGAGACCCAGTACTTC.

The chain joins TRBV21-1 to TRBJ2-6; TRBD2, the D gene given by the table, was not confirmed from the DNA. TRBV21-1 counts as a pseudogene. The CDR3 is 14 amino acids. The DNA for the CDR3 is TGTGCCAGCACCTTTAGCTCTGGGGCCAACGTCCTGACTTTC. This codes for CASTFSSGANVLTF.

V and J are TRBV19 and TRBJ1-2; possibly TRBD1 for D (6 bases). The V and J ends lost 7 bases and 3 bases respectively, with 18 bases between them. Germline CDR1 is LNHDA and CDR2 is SQIVND (reference sequence). The CDR3 is 15 amino acids. The CDR3, as DNA: TGTGCCAGTACCCCCCCCGGACAGCCACACTATGGCTACACCTTC. The encoded protein is CASTPPGQPHYGYTF.

J is TRBJ1-2 and V is TRBV28, with TRBD1 identical over 9 bases. The germline V gene encodes CDR1 MDHEN and CDR2 SYDVKM. V lost 4 bases and J lost 4; bases outside the gene matches: 16. This CDR3 contains 18 residues. The CDR3 region is CASSSTPGQGPLSYGYTF. CDR3 nucleotide sequence: TGTGCCAGCAGTTCGACCCCGGGACAGGGACCCCTAAGCTATGGCTACACCTTC.

The chain joins TRBV7-9 to TRBJ2-1; D not resolved. The CDR3 runs to 12 residues. V was cut by 1 base and J by 10 bases, with 8 bases left in between. Germline V gives CDR1 SEHNR, CDR2 FQNEAQ (reference sequence). This chain's CDR3 is CASSLVGREQFF. The DNA of the CDR3 is TGTGCCAGCAGCTTAGTGGGCAGAGAGCAGTTCTTC.

The chain recombines TRBV5-1 with TRBJ1-3; D remains unclear. CDR1 and CDR2 (germline): SGHRS, YFSETQ. V lost 0 bases and J 0 bases, leaving 13 bases between the germline ends. The CDR3 contains 17 residues. CDR3 coding DNA: TGCGCCAGCAGCTTGGATCATGCGGGGTACTCTGGAAACACCATATATTTT. It codes for CASSLDHAGYSGNTIYF.

The rearrangement joins TRBV9 to TRBJ2-1; 8 bases are a match to TRBD2. V was pared by 0 bases and J by 7 bases, with 6 bases of the junction left unmatched. Germline lookup yields CDR1 SGDLS and CDR2 YYNGEE. The CDR3 extends over 15 amino acids. CDR3 in DNA: TGTGCCAGCAGCGTAGACGGGAGGGCCTTTAATGAGCAGTTCTTC. It translates to CASSVDGRAFNEQFF.

V is TRBV6-6 and J is TRBJ1-4, with TRBD1 matching over 9 bases. The germline CDR1 and CDR2 sequences are MNHNY and SVGAGI (reference sequence). V shed 6 bases and J 5 bases; nucleotides not matched to a gene: 7. This CDR3 contains 15 residues. This CDR3 reads CASRDRGSGNEKLFF. The CDR3 nucleotides read TGTGCCAGCAGGGACAGGGGTTCGGGAAATGAAAAACTGTTTTTT.

The rearrangement uses TRBV11-3 and TRBJ2-1; D may be TRBD2 (7 bases). Trimming left V 4 bases short and J 10 bases short, with 17 bases between. CDR3 length: 14 amino acids. The germline gives CDR1 SGHNT, CDR2 YENEEA. CDR3 in DNA: TGTGCCAGCAGCTCCAGCCGGGGGGCTTACGAGCAGTTCTTC. This gives the protein CASSSSRGAYEQFF.

The chain carries TRBV7-8 and TRBJ2-1, with D perhaps TRBD2 (6 bases). The V gene's germline CDR1 is SGHVS and CDR2 FQNEAQ. The CDR3 covers 15 residues. Trimming took off 5 bases at V and 6 bases at J, with 17 bases between the two ends. The DNA of the CDR3 is TGTGCCAGCAGCGCAACCGGGACTGGCTTCAATGAGCAGTTCTTC. Its protein is CASSATGTGFNEQFF.

The rearrangement uses TRBV18 and TRBJ2-1, with a weak D call TRBD2 (6 bases). The CDR3 totals 14 residues. The germline V and J ends were trimmed by 3 bases and 5 bases, with 11 bases remaining between them. Germline V gene lookup returns CDR1 KGHSH and CDR2 LQKENI. The CDR3 protein is CASSPDLADNEQFF. The DNA for the CDR3 is TGTGCCAGCTCACCGGATTTAGCGGACAATGAGCAGTTCTTC.

The chain has TRBV7-2 and TRBJ2-7; 8 nucleotides agree with TRBD2. V was pared by 5 bases and J by 3 bases, with 18 bases of the junction left unmatched. The germline CDR1 and CDR2 sequences are SGHTA and FQGNSA. The CDR3 consists of 18 residues. CDR3 DNA: TGTGCCAGCAGCCCCGTGGGGCGGGAGGCGGGATGGGGCTACGAGCAGTACTTC. Protein: CASSPVGREAGWGYEQYF.

The chain is built from TRBV28 and TRBJ1-2, with TRBD1 matching over 10 bases. J lost 8 bases, V lost 7 bases, and 10 bases had no gene match. Germline CDR1 and CDR2: MDHEN and SYDVKM. This CDR3 is built from 14 residues. CDR3 residues: CASNRGDRGRGYTF. The CDR3 DNA follows: TGTGCCAGCAATCGGGGGGACAGGGGTCGAGGCTACACCTTC.

The sample holds one count of this clone. The chain links TRBV5-6 to TRBJ1-1; D unclear. CDR3 length: 15 amino acids. The germline V gene has CDR1 SGHDT and CDR2 YYEEEE. V lost 1 base to trimming and J lost 0 bases, with 10 bases between them. The CDR3 loop is CASSLWSAMNTEAFF. The CDR3 DNA sequence: TGTGCCAGCAGCTTGTGGTCAGCGATGAACACTGAAGCTTTCTTT.

The CDR3 DNA sequence: TGTGCCAGCTCCGGTGGTAGCGGGAGGGCCGGTTCCTACAATGAGCAGTTCTTC. Translating it yields CASSGGSGRAGSYNEQFF. The chain is built from TRBV27 and TRBJ2-1; 11 nucleotides agree with TRBD2. CDR3 length equals 18 residues. Germline-derived CDR1 and CDR2 are MNHEY and SMNVEV (reference sequence). V lost 8 bases to trimming and J lost 1 base; unmatched junction nucleotides: 13.